What follows is one TCR beta chain and its context. These data originate in a study of blood T cell repertoires in COVID-19. For the study at large: COVID-19 samples, acute and convalescent, were from the United States, Italy and Spain. Sources were T cells, B-cell-depleted T cells, or PBMCs; the material itself was cDNA or gDNA.

Original data processing: How many nucleated cells were present was estimated from reference gene primer amplification. Assay used: immunoSEQ multiplex PCR; TCRdb lists only in-frame clones, some missing. Clone size and V and J calls were adopted from that table, with D and trimming inferred from the DNA. The repertoire consists of 200,000 to 300,000 clones, with around 90% occurring once and the leading ten covering around 0.98%. This CDR3 comprises 15 residues. Germline V lookup: CDR1 MNHEY, CDR2 SVGAGI. V lost 6 bases and J lost 7, with 18 bases in between. The sample comprised peripheral blood. The chain is built from TRBV6-5 and TRBJ1-4, with a tentative D call TRBD1 (5 bases). This sequence was found in a woman aged 35 to 49 who had recovered from COVID-19. This CDR3 is CASSPRVGGGEKLFF. CDR3 nucleotide sequence: TGTGCCAGCAGCCCCAGAGTCGGGGGGGGTGAAAAACTGTTTTTT.